This T cell receptor beta chain was sequenced in a study of blood T cell repertoires in COVID-19. Study-wide background: The samples span acute and convalescent COVID-19 from the United States, Italy and Spain. PBMCs, B-cell-depleted T cells, or T cells were the source of the cDNA or gDNA that made up the material.

Sequencing used immunoSEQ multiplex PCR; TCRdb keeps in-frame clones, though not all of them. The sample includes roughly 230,000 clones, more than 80% seen only once; the top ten take less than 6.5%. J was trimmed by 5 bases and V by 1 base; bases with no gene match: 15. This CDR3 spans 20 amino acids. Germline V CDR1 and CDR2: KGHSH, LQKENI. Material for sequencing was peripheral blood. The origin of this receptor is a human donor in a cohort sampled during active COVID-19. V usage is TRBV18 and J usage is TRBJ2-4; 12 bases map to TRBD2. CDR3 DNA: TGTGCCAGCTCACCACGGGCTAGCGGGAGGGCCCGGGGTGAGGAAAACATTCAGTACTTC. Its translation is CASSPRASGRARGEENIQYF.